This entry is about one T cell receptor beta chain. The data were obtained in a study of blood T cell repertoires in COVID-19. Study at large: From T cells, B-cell-depleted T cells, or PBMCs came the material, which was cDNA or gDNA.

The CDR3 is 14 amino acids. The V segment lost 4 bases and the J segment 7 bases; nucleotides outside the gene matches: 2. Germline CDR1 and CDR2: SGHRS and YFSETQ. While infection was still active, Seattle patients were enrolled and then followed longitudinally. In the original workflow: The assay estimated nucleated cells by amplifying reference gene primers. Data came from immunoSEQ multiplex PCR; TCRdb stores just in-frame clones and leaves some out. V and J calls and clone size are copied from that table; D and trimming were computed from the DNA. Among 150,000 or so clones listed, just over 90% were seen once.

The J gene is TRBJ2-1, the V gene TRBV5-1; 13 nucleotides align to TRBD2. This TCR was recovered from a woman aged 55-70 years with COVID-19, enrolled during active disease. The sequencing sample was made of peripheral blood. The CDR3 DNA is TGCGCCAGCAGCGCGGGACTAGCGGGGAATGAGCAGTTCTTC. Translated, it gives CASSAGLAGNEQFF.